The text below deals with one T cell receptor beta chain. Trimming left V 11 bases short and J 0 bases short, with 8 bases between. From germline, CDR1 is MNHNY and CDR2 SVGAGI (reference sequence). CDR3 length equals 12 residues. This record belongs to a study of blood T cell repertoires in COVID-19. Study details: There were acute and convalescent COVID-19 samples, and they came from the United States, Italy and Spain. T cells, B-cell-depleted T cells, or PBMCs provided the cDNA or gDNA that served as material.

Study processing details: Amplifying reference gene primers gave estimates of nucleated cell counts. The assay was immunoSEQ multiplex PCR, and TCRdb's table has in-frame clones only and misses some. The V and J calls and the clone size are those of that table, but D and trimming were determined from the DNA. The table shows about 150,000 clones, with roughly 80% occurring only once. The sequencing input was peripheral blood. V is TRBV6-6 and J is TRBJ1-3; D gene ambiguous. The sequence derives from a man between 65 and 79 years old with acute or convalescent COVID-19. DNA of the CDR3: TGTGCCGGCACTAGCTCTGGAAACACCATATATTTT. Its translation is CAGTSSGNTIYF.